The clone carrying this T cell receptor beta chain is a singleton in its sample. This sample was included in a study of blood T cell repertoires in COVID-19. Study-wide background: The United States, Italy and Spain provided the acute and convalescent COVID-19 samples. T cells, B-cell-depleted T cells, or PBMCs supplied cDNA or gDNA.

V dropped 0 bases and J dropped 2 bases, with 9 bases sitting between them. The germline V gene has CDR1 MGHRA and CDR2 YSYEKL. The CDR3 runs to 15 residues. In the study's own analysis: Estimates of nucleated cell counts were drawn from the amplification of reference gene primers. TCRdb keeps only in-frame clones here, not all; method: immunoSEQ multiplex PCR. V and J calls and clone size follow that table, whereas D and trimming were derived from the DNA. This sample has under 130,000 clones, with approximately 82% found just once. Sequencing was carried out using peripheral blood. The TCR sequence derives from a woman of 80 years or more with acute or convalescent COVID-19. The chain is built from TRBV4-1 and TRBJ2-3; D may be TRBD2 (5 bases). The CDR3: CASSQEGRSTDTQYF. CDR3 DNA sequence: TGCGCCAGCAGCCAAGAAGGGAGATCCACAGATACGCAGTATTTT.